This T cell receptor beta chain was profiled in a study of graft-versus-host responses after intestinal transplantation. Study-wide context: In this cohort, recipients had multivisceral, liver-intestinal, or isolated intestinal transplants. After anti-thymocyte globulin induction, recipients took tacrolimus and steroids for roughly three years. Findings and caveats of the study: GvH clonotypes were identified within recipient marrow, with a subset emerging first in ileum or blood.

Sequencing used immunoSEQ multiplex PCR; TCRdb keeps in-frame clones, though not all of them. The table has some 87,000 clones, roughly 92% seen once. V lost 1 base, J lost 5 bases, and 12 bases lay in between. CDR1 KGHSH and CDR2 LQKENI come from the germline V gene. The CDR3 has 15 residues. For this clone: Its antigen is unidentified.

Sequencing used unstimulated CD4+ T cells sorted from spleen or lymph node cells, obtained before intestinal transplant. The rearrangement uses TRBV18 and TRBJ2-1; tentatively, D is TRBD2 (5 bases). The source is a human donor who received an intestinal transplant. The CDR3 reads CASSPRTTTNNEQFF. The CDR3 region has the DNA TGTGCCAGCTCACCACGTACGACGACTAACAATGAGCAGTTCTTC.